This TCR beta chain was sequenced during a study of glioma-infiltrating T cells. Study-wide points: Above-expected tissue-blood divergence occurred in all gliomas, most in low-grade ones. Only very few CDR3 sequences appeared in both tissue and blood.

Amplification of TCR alpha and beta CDR3 regions from RNA used iRepertoire nested multiplex PCR. TCRdb used MiXCR to reprocess the multiplex PCR reads, holding one entry per CDR3 protein. Of approximately 190,000 distinct CDR3 sequences listed, around 32% were seen once; the top ten hold roughly 21%. The CDR3 contains 15 residues. Losses at the gene ends were 5 bases for V and 8 bases for J; bases not matched to a gene: 6. Germline V gene data show CDR1 as MNHNS and CDR2 as SASEGT. At least ten counts were recorded for this clonotype. The target antigen is unknown. The sample was glioma tissue, nonneoplastic brain tissue, or PBMCs (not recorded which). This chain uses TRBV6-1 with TRBJ2-1; TRBD2 aligns across 13 bases. The sequence came from a human donor with low-grade glioma or glioblastoma, undergoing nonglioma brain surgery, or in good health (not recorded which). CDR3 nucleotide sequence: TGTGCCAGCAGTTTACTAGCGGGAGGGCCACATGAGCAGTTCTTC. Translating it yields CASSLLAGGPHEQFF.